A single sample is the source of the 9 T cell receptor beta chains below, sequenced in a study of CXCR3-negative and CXCR3-positive naive CD8 T cells. 5' RACE with UMI labels generated the TRB cDNA libraries. Reprocessing the 5' RACE reads, TCRdb reports a single entry for every CDR3 protein and omits DNA. The listing records some 130,000 distinct CDR3 sequences. The source material was naive CXCR3- CD8+ T cells from blood. Subset of the sample: CD45RO-CCR7+CD27+CD95- naive CD8+ T cells lacking CXCR3 (TNR3-). Every receptor here comes from a human donor in good health. Some clones in this sample may be carry-over from other donors' samples.

The rearrangement uses TRBV5-1 and TRBJ2-1; there is no DNA to check the TCRdb D call of TRBD1. CDR1 SGHRS and CDR2 YFSETQ come from the germline V gene. This CDR3 contains 18 residues. CDR3 sequence reads: CASSLYTERDNSYNEQFF.

The chain employs TRBV27 and TRBJ2-7; TCRdb proposes TRBD2, but this gene call is untestable without DNA. From germline, CDR1 is MNHEY and CDR2 SMNVEV (reference sequence). This CDR3 has 16 residues. The CDR3 is CASSLGPNPGIYEQYF.

V usage is TRBV7-9 and J usage is TRBJ2-1; TCRdb gives TRBD1 as the D gene, but with no DNA this cannot be confirmed. Germline CDR1 and CDR2: SEHNR and FQNEAQ (reference sequence). The CDR3 is made up of 13 amino acids. The CDR3 region is CASSLSPPHEQFF.

The J gene is TRBJ2-3, the V gene TRBV7-9. The germline CDR1 and CDR2 sequences are SEHNR and FQNEAQ (reference sequence). This CDR3 region has 14 residues. This CDR3 is CATEDGTSTDTQYF.

CDR3 sequence reads: CASSSGTAEIFGWELFF. The chain carries TRBV7-9 and TRBJ2-2; TCRdb gives TRBD2 as the D gene, but with no DNA this cannot be confirmed. This CDR3 has 17 amino acids. Germline loops: CDR1 SEHNR, CDR2 FQNEAQ (reference sequence).

CDR3 in amino acids: CASTYSTSATYEQYF. The chain links TRBV11-2 to TRBJ2-7; the TCRdb call, TRBD2, lacks DNA for checking. There are 15 residues in the CDR3. Germline V lookup: CDR1 SGHAT, CDR2 FQNNGV.

The CDR3 sequence: CASSLDERLYEQYF. The V gene is TRBV5-1, the J gene TRBJ2-7. CDR3 length: 14 residues. Per germline, CDR1 SGHRS and CDR2 YFSETQ.

The chain has TRBV12-3 or TRBV12-4 and TRBJ2-7; TCRdb lists TRBD1, though no DNA is available to test this call. The CDR3 sequence is 15 residues long. Here the CDR3 reads CASSPTPVRIYEQYF.

CDR3 sequence: CASSPEGARFVEQYF. V is TRBV12-3 or TRBV12-4 and J is TRBJ2-7; TCRdb designates TRBD1, a call that cannot be tested without DNA. The CDR3 length is 15 residues.